Sequencing of this T cell receptor (beta chain) was carried out in a study of blood T cell repertoires in COVID-19. Study as a whole: The study drew acute and convalescent COVID-19 samples from the United States, Italy and Spain. PBMCs, B-cell-depleted T cells, or T cells provided the cDNA or gDNA that made up the material.

The study assigned cohorts using participant-reported clinical history. J gave up 6 bases and V 1 base, and 18 bases lay outside the gene matches. The CDR3 has 20 residues. Per germline, CDR1 SGHTA and CDR2 FQGTGA. Per the original methods: Reference gene primer amplification gave estimated nucleated cell counts. Using immunoSEQ multiplex PCR, the repertoire was profiled, and TCRdb retains in-frame clones only, with some absent. V and J calls and clone size follow that table, whereas D and trimming were derived from the DNA. The sample yields 200,000 or so clones, roughly 80% seen once. Source material: PBMCs or T cells enriched from blood (not recorded which). This TCR came from a woman between 40 and 50 years old with acute COVID-19. The rearrangement joins TRBV7-3 to TRBJ2-1, with TRBD2 identical over 10 bases. The CDR3 loop is CASSLIPGLAEGLKANEQFF. The CDR3 coding sequence is TGTGCCAGCAGCTTAATTCCCGGACTAGCGGAGGGCTTAAAGGCCAATGAGCAGTTCTTC.